Listed here is a single TCR beta chain. Its antigen is as yet unknown. CDR3 size: 14 residues. With 7 bases clipped from V and 6 bases from J, the junction kept 9 bases outside the gene matches. Germline CDR1 MNHNS, CDR2 SASEGT. The sample originates from a study of cytomegalovirus exposure and HLA in healthy donors. Across the whole study: Of some 400 genotyped donors, about 80% clustered with self-reported Caucasian donors. Overall study results and limits: Most of the CMV-associated TCR beta chains (in a later analysis) appeared to be HLA-restricted. It was approximately 150 TCR beta chains that were listed as cytomegalovirus-associated. Most TCR sequences were seen very rarely across donors, but some public TCRs occurred in many.

PCR amplification relied on 60 Vbeta primers (plus 13 Jbeta primers). TCRdb's copy holds only in-frame clones and misses some; the assay was immunoSEQ multiplex PCR. The repertoire consists of approximately 160,000 clones, with approximately 80% occurring once and the leading ten covering 1.6%. Source material: PBMCs. This chain joins TRBV6-1 and TRBJ2-7; 10 nucleotides align to TRBD1. The origin of this receptor is a woman in her thirties in good health and CMV-seronegative. This CDR3 is CASTRDRGGGEQYF. CDR3 DNA sequence: TGTGCCAGCACCCGGGACAGGGGTGGAGGCGAGCAGTACTTC.